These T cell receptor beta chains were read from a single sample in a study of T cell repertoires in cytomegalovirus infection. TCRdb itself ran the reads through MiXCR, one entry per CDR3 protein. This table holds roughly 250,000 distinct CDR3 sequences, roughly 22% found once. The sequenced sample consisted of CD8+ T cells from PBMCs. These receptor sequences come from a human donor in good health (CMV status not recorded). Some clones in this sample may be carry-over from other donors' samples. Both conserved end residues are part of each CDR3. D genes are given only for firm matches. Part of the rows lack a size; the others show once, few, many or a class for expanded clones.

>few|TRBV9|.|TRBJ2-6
TGTGCCAGCAGCATACACCCCGACAGGATCGGGGCCAACGTCCTGACTTTC
CASSIHPDRIGANVLTF
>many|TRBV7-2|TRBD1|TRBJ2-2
TGTGCCAGCAGCTTAGTTTGGACAGGGGATCGCACCGGGGAGCTGTTTTTT
CASSLVWTGDRTGELFF
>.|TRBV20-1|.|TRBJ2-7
TGCAGTGCTAGAGATTCCCTTGCGGGGTTAGCCTACGAGCAGTACTTC
CSARDSLAGLAYEQYF
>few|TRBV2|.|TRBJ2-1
TGTGCCAGCACCCAGGTCGGGGGAGTTCTATTCTTC
CASTQVGGVLFF
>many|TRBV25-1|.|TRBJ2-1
TGTGCCAGCAGTGAAAAAGGGCACCCCAGAGGTATCGATGAGCAGTTCTTC
CASSEKGHPRGIDEQFF
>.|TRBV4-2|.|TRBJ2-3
TGTGCCAGCAGCCAAGAGAAGAACACAGATACGCAGTATTTT
CASSQEKNTDTQYF
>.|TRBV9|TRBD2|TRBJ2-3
TGTGCCAGCAGCGTATCCGCGGGGGGGTTAACAGATACGCAGTATTTT
CASSVSAGGLTDTQYF
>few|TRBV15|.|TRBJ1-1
TGTGCCACCAGCAGAGACGAAGGGGTTGAAGCTTTCTTT
CATSRDEGVEAFF
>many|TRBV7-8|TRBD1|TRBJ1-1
TGTGCCAGCAGCTTCTATGGACAGGGTGAAGCTTTCTTT
CASSFYGQGEAFF
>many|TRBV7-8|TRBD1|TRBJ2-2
TGTGCCAGCAGCTTAGTGAGGACAGGGGGACGATTGGACACCGGGGAGCTGTTTTTT
CASSLVRTGGRLDTGELFF
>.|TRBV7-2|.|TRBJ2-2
TGTGCCAGCAGCCTAGGAAGGACCCGCGACACCGGGGAGCTGTTTTTT
CASSLGRTRDTGELFF
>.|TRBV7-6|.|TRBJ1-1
TGTGCCAGCAGCTTAGCAAGGTCCGCGAACACTGAAGCTTTCTTT
CASSLARSANTEAFF
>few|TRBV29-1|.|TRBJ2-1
TGCAGCGTTGTCCTCCTAGGTGAGCAGTTCTTC
CSVVLLGEQFF
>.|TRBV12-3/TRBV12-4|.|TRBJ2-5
TGTGCCAGCAGCCTTGGTAGGGGGGGCCCTCAAGAGACCCAGTACTTC
CASSLGRGGPQETQYF
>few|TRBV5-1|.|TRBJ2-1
TGCGCCAGCAGCTTGGAACTTAACAATGAGCAGTTCTTC
CASSLELNNEQFF
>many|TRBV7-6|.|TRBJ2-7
TGTGCCAGCAGCTTAGATCCGGGCTACGAGCAGTACTTC
CASSLDPGYEQYF
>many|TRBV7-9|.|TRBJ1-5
TGTGCCAGCAGCCCGGACAGCTACAATCAGCCCCAGCATTTT
CASSPDSYNQPQHF
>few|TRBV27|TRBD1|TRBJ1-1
TGTGCCAGCAGTAGGGGACAGGGGATCACTGAAGCTTTCTTT
CASSRGQGITEAFF
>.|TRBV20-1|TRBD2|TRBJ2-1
TGCAGTGCCCAGCGGGCGGGGGGGCCCGGGGGCGATGAGCAGTTCTTC
CSAQRAGGPGGDEQFF
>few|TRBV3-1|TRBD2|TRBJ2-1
TGTGCCAGCAGCCAAGGCGGGGGGGCGGACAATGAGCAGTTCTTC
CASSQGGGADNEQFF
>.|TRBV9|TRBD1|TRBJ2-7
TGTGCCAGCAGCCCGTGGACAGGGGCCCACGAGCAGTACTTC
CASSPWTGAHEQYF
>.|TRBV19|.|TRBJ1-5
TGTGCCAGTAATCTGGGGGGGATCAGCAATCAGCCCCAGCATTTT
CASNLGGISNQPQHF
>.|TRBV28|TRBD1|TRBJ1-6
TGTGCCAGCAGAAAACAGGGGGCTTTTACTAGCTCCTATAATTCACCCCTCCACTTT
CASRKQGAFTSSYNSPLHF
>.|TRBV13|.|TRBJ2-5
TGTGCCAGCAGCTTAGTTACTCGTTCGGGGGTGGACGAGACCCAGTACTTC
CASSLVTRSGVDETQYF
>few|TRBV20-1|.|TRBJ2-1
TGCAGTGCTAACAGGAGGTACCAATCCGATGAGCAGTTCTTC
CSANRRYQSDEQFF
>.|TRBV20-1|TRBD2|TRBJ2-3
TGCAGTGCTAGAAGCGGACTAGCGGGCCCCACAGATACGCAGTATTTT
CSARSGLAGPTDTQYF
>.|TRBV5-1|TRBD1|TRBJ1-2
TGCGCCAGCAGCAAAACAGGGGGCTATGGCTACACCTTC
CASSKTGGYGYTF
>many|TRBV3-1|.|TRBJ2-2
TGTGCCAGCAGCCAAGAAGATGGGACCGCGAACACCGGGGAGCTGTTTTTT
CASSQEDGTANTGELFF